This T cell receptor (beta chain) emerged from a study of T cell responses to AZD1222 COVID-19 vaccine. Study-level information: Analyses pooled second doses at about 4 or about 12 weeks. Study results and limitations: Spike-wide vaccine-associated CD4 TCRs dominated at 160-218 and 743-854. White British people made up most donors, females outnumbered males, and clonal diversity was possibly underestimated. Epitopes outside B.1.351 and B.1.1.7 mutated regions reportedly drew nearly half of spike TCRs.

CDR1 MDHEN and CDR2 SYDVKM come from the germline V gene. This CDR3 is 17 amino acids long. The V segment lost 6 bases and the J segment 4 bases; nucleotides outside the gene matches: 14. TCRdb keeps only in-frame clones here, not all; method: immunoSEQ multiplex PCR. The sample consists of approximately 140,000 clones, 90% to 95% of them appearing once. With respect to this clone: Its target is unknown.

The J gene is TRBJ1-2, the V gene TRBV28, with 10 bases matching TRBD1. This material consisted of peripheral blood, taken on day 0 of AZD1222 vaccination. This TCR came from an adult in good health. The CDR3 DNA sequence: TGTGCCAGCAGCTTAGATGGGGGACAGGGGATGACCTATGGCTACACCTTC. It is translated as CASSLDGGQGMTYGYTF.